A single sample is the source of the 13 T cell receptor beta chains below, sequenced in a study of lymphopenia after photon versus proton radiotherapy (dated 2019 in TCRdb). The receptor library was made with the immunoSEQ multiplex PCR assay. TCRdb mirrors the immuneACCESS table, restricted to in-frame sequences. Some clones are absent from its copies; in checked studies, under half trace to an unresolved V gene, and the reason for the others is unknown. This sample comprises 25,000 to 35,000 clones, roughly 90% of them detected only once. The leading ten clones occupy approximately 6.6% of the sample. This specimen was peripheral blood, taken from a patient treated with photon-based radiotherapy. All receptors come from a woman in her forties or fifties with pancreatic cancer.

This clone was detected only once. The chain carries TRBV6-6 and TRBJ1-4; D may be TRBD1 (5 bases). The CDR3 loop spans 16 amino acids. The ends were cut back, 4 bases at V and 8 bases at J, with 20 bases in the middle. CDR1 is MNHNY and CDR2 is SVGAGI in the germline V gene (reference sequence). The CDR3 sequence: CASSSPRGGVREKLFF. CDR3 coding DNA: TGTGCCAGCAGTTCACCAAGGGGAGGAGTGCGGGAAAAACTGTTTTTT.

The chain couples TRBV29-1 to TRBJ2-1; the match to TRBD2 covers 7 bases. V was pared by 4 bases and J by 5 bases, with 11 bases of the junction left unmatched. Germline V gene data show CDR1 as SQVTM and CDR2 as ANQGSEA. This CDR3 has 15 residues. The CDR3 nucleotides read TGCAGCGTTGCCACTCTAGCGGCCGGAAACAATGAGCAGTTCTTC. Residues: CSVATLAAGNNEQFF.

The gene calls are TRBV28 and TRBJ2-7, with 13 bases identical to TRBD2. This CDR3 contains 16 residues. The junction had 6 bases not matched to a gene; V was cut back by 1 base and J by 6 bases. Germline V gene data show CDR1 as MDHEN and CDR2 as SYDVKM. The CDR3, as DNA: TGTGCCAGCAGTTTATCCCGCACTAGCGGGAGGGGCGAGCAGTACTTC. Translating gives CASSLSRTSGRGEQYF.

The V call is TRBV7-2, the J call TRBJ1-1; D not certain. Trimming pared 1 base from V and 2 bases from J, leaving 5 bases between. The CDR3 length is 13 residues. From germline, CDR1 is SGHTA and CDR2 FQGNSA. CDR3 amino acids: CASSLGQNTEAFF. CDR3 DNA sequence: TGTGCCAGCAGCTTAGGACAAAACACTGAAGCTTTCTTT.

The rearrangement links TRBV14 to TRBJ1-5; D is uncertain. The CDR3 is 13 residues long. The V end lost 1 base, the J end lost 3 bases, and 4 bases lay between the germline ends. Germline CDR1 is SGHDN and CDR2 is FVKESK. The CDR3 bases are TGTGCCAGCAGCCAAGGGATCAATCAGCCCCAGCATTTT. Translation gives CASSQGINQPQHF.

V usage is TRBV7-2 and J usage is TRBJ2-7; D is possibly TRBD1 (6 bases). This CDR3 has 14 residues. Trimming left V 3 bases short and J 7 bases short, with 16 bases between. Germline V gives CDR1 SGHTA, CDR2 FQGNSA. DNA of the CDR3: TGTGCCAGCAGCTTGCTGCAGGGGAAGGGGGAGCAGTACTTC. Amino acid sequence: CASSLLQGKGEQYF.

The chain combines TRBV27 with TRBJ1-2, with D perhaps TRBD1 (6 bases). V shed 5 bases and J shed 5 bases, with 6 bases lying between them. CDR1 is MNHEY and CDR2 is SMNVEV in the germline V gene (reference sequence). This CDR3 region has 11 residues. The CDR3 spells CASSQGYGYTF. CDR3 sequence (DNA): TGTGCCAGCAGTCAGGGGTATGGCTACACCTTC.

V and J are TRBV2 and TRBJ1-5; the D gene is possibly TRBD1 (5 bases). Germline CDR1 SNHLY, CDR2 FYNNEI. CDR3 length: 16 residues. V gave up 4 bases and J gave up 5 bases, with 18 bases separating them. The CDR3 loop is CASSATVTEPYQPQHF. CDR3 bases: TGTGCCAGCAGTGCGACAGTTACCGAACCCTATCAGCCCCAGCATTTT.

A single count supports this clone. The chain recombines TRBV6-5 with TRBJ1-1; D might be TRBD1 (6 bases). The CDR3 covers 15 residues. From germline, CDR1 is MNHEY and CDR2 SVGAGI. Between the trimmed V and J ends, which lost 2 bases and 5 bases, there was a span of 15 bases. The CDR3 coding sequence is TGTGCCAGCAGTTACCAAGGCAGGGGACGGACTGAAGCTTTCTTT. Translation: CASSYQGRGRTEAFF.

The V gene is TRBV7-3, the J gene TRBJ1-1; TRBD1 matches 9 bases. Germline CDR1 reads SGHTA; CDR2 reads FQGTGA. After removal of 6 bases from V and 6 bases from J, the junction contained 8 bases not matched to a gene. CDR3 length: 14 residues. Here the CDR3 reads CASRAGQGEAEAFF. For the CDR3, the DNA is TGTGCCAGCAGGGCGGGACAGGGTGAGGCTGAAGCTTTCTTT.

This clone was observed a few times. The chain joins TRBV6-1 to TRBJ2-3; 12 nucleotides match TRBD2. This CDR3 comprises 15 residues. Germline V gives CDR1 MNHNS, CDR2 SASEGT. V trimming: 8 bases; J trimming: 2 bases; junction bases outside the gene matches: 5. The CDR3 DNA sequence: TGTGCCAGCGCCCGGACTAGCGGGATCACAGATACGCAGTATTTT. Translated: CASARTSGITDTQYF.

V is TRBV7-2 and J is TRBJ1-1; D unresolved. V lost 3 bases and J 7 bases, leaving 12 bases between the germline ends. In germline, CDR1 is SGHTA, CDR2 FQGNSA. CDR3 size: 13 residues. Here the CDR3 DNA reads TGTGCCAGCAGCTTTCAGGCCTCCCTTGAAGCTTTCTTT. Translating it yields CASSFQASLEAFF.

The CDR3 nucleotides read TGTGCCAGCAGCTCCCCGTGGGACGAGCAGTACTTC. Its translation is CASSSPWDEQYF. V and J are TRBV7-9 and TRBJ2-7, with no clear D. Germline assignment: CDR1 SEHNR and CDR2 FQNEAQ (reference sequence). Trimming pared 4 bases from V and 5 bases from J, leaving 9 bases between. The CDR3 is 12 amino acids.